Here is one T cell receptor beta chain with its context. The entry originates in a study of T cell responses to AZD1222 COVID-19 vaccine. The germline V and J ends were trimmed by 7 bases and 0 bases, with 13 bases remaining between them. The CDR3 extends over 16 amino acids. Germline V gene lookup returns CDR1 MDHEN and CDR2 SYDVKM. Data came from immunoSEQ multiplex PCR; TCRdb stores just in-frame clones and leaves some out. The table lists some 200,000 clones, just over 90% of them singletons, with 0.75% to 1% in the top ten. The specimen was peripheral blood, collected on day 0 of AZD1222 vaccination. The chain links TRBV28 to TRBJ2-6; D possibly matches TRBD1 or TRBD2 (6 bases each). This sequence originates from an adult in good health. CDR3 sequence reads: CASTGDSSSGANVLTF. CDR3 coding DNA: TGTGCCAGCACAGGGGACTCGAGCTCTGGGGCCAACGTCCTGACTTTC. Based on the CDR3 plus reference TRBV28 and TRBJ2-6, the full variable domain is DVKVTQSSRYLVKRTGEKVFLECVQDMDHENMFWYRQDPGLGLRLIYFSYDVKMKEKGDIPEGYSVSREKKERFSLILESASTNQTSMYLCASTGDSSSGANVLTFGAGSRLTVL.